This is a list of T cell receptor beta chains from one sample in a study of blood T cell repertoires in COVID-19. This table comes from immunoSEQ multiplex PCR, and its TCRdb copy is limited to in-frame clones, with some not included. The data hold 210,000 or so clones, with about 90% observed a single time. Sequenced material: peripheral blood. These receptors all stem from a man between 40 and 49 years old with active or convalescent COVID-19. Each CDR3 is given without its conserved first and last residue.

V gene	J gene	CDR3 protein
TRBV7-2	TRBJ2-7	ASSLHARKQRSSYEQY
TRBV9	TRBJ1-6	ASSVARTANSPLH
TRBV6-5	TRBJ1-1	ASSFSHTEAF
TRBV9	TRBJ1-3	ASSVAWPGNTIY
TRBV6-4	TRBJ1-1	ASSDPAGENTEAF
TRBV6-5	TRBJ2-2	ASSAQGSTGELF
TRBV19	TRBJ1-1	ASSTSVRGNTEAF
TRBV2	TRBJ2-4	ASSRDTWS
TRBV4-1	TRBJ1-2	ASSQVRRDRVSPLRPNYGYT
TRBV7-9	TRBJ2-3	ASSLTSGHTDTQY
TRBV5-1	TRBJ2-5	ASSLGGYVVGETQY
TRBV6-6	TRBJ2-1	ASSFAPGNEQF
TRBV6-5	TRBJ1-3	ASSPRTGKNTIY
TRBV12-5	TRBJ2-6	ASGPQGAGANVLT
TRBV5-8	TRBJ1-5	ASREEILRNQPQH
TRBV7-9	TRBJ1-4	ASSLKVSGQGLNEKLF
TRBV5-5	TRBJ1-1	ASSLAPQGPEAF
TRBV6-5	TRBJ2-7	ASRKTGVVNEQY
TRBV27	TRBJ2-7	ASRSTGSYEQY
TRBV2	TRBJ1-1	ASSRGQGYLKTENTEAF
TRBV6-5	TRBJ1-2	ASRSQGSGGYT
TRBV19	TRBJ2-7	ASSPRGGRNEQY